This T cell receptor beta chain was retrieved from a study of pediatric ulcerative colitis. Only in-frame clones appear in the TCRdb table, and some are missing; sequencing was by immunoSEQ multiplex PCR. Of about 36,000 clones in the sample, 73% were seen once. With regard to this clone: The antigen is not known.

The germline V gene encodes CDR1 GTSNPN and CDR2 SVGIG (reference sequence). The CDR3 sequence is 13 residues long. Trimming removed 2 bases from V and 4 bases from J; junction bases left unmatched: 4. One to two pinch biopsies were taken from the rectum during colonoscopy. Study-level results: Two patients' blood samples yielded substantially fewer templates.

The receptor comes from a boy between 10 and 17 years old with moderate ulcerative colitis. The sequencing sample was made of gut tissue. The chain links TRBV30 to TRBJ2-5, with 7 bases fitting TRBD1. Written as DNA, the CDR3 is TGTGCCTGGAGTTTGACAGGGCGAGAGACCCAGTACTTC. Translating gives CAWSLTGRETQYF.